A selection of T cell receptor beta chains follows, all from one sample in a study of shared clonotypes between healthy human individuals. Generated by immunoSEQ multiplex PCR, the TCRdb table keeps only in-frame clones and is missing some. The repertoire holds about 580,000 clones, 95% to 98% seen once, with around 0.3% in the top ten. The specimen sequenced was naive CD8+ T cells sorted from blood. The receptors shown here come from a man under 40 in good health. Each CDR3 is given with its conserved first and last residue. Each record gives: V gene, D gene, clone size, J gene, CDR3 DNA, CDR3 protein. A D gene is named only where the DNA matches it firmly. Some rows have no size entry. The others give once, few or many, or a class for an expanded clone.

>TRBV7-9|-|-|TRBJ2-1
TGTGCCAGCAGCTTAGAACGAGCGACCAGCTCCTACAATGAGCAGTTCTTC
CASSLERATSSYNEQFF
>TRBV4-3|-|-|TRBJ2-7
TGCGCCAGCAGCCAAGATAGCTCCGGGAGCAGGGGCGAGCAGTACTTC
CASSQDSSGSRGEQYF
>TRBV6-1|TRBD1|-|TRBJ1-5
TGTGCCAGCAGTGAACTGACAGGGGTTCAGCCCCAGCATTTT
CASSELTGVQPQHF
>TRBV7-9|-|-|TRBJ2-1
TGTGCCAGCAGCTTAGCGGATGAGCAGTTCTTC
CASSLADEQFF
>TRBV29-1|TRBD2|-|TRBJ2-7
TGCAGCGTTGTCCCCGCGGGAGACTACGAGCAGTACTTC
CSVVPAGDYEQYF
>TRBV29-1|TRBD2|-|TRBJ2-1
TGCAGCGTTGAGAGTGGGACTAGGAGATACAATGAGCAGTTCTTC
CSVESGTRRYNEQFF
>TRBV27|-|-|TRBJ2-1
TGTGCCAGCAGTTCCTCTTCCGGCGCGGCGAATGAGCAGTTCTTC
CASSSSSGAANEQFF
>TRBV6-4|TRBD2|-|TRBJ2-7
TGTGCCAGCAGCGGGACTAGCGGGAATCTACGGGACGAGCAGTACTTC
CASSGTSGNLRDEQYF
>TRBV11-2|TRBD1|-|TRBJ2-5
TGTGCCAGCAGCGGATGGGACAGACAAGAGACCCAGTACTTC
CASSGWDRQETQYF
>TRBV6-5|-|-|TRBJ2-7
TGTGCCAGCAGTTACAACGGACAGCACTCCTACGAGCAGTACTTC
CASSYNGQHSYEQYF
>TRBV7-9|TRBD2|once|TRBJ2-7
TGTGCCAGCAGCCCGACTAGCGGGATGGACGAGCAGTACTTC
CASSPTSGMDEQYF
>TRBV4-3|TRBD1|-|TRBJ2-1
TGCGCCAGCAGCCAAGGGACAGGGGCCGGTCTTCAGCAGTTCTTC
CASSQGTGAGLQQFF
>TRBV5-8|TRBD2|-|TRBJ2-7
TGTGCCAGCAGCTCGGCTAGCGGAACCTACGAGCAGTACTTC
CASSSASGTYEQYF
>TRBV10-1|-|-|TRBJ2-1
TGCGCCAGCAGTGAGACCGAATTCTCCTACAATGAGCAGTTCTTC
CASSETEFSYNEQFF
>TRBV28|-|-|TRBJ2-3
TGTGCCAGCAGTTCTAGGGCAGGGGTTCTCCCAGATACGCAGTATTTT
CASSSRAGVLPDTQYF
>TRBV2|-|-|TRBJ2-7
TGTGCCAGCAGGGGGGGGCCCTACGAGCAGTACTTC
CASRGGPYEQYF
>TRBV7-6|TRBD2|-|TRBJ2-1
TGTGCCAGCAGCTTACGAGCGGGGCGGGGTGACAATGAGCAGTTCTTC
CASSLRAGRGDNEQFF
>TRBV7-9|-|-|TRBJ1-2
TGTGCCAGCAGCTTAGCTGGCGATTCTTTGGATGGCTACACCTTC
CASSLAGDSLDGYTF
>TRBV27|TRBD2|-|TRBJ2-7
TGTGCCAGCAGTGCGGGACTAGCGACGTACGAGCAGTACTTC
CASSAGLATYEQYF
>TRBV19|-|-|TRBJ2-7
TGTGCCAGTACCGGGACACTGGTTGACGAGCAGTACTTC
CASTGTLVDEQYF
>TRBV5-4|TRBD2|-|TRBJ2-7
TGTGCCAGCAGCTTAGGACCCGGTACTAGCGAACTTACCTACGAGCAGTACTTC
CASSLGPGTSELTYEQYF
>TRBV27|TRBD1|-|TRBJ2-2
TGTGCCAGCAGTTCTGGGGACAGGGTCATCACCGGGGAGCTGTTTTTT
CASSSGDRVITGELFF
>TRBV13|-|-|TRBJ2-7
TGTGCCAGCAGCTTATTTGGAAGCCCCGAGCAGTACTTC
CASSLFGSPEQYF
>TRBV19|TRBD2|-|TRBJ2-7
TGTGCCAGTAGTACTAGCGGGGCGTCCTACGAGCAGTACTTC
CASSTSGASYEQYF
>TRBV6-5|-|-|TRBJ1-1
TGTGCCACCGGAGACAGCCCGAACACTGAAGCTTTCTTT
CATGDSPNTEAFF
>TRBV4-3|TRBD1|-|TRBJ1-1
TGCGCCAGCAGCCTAGGGGGCAGTAGCACTGAAGCTTTCTTT
CASSLGGSSTEAFF
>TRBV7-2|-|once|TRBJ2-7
TGTGCCAGCAGCTTAGTGGGCAGCTCCTACGAGCAGTACTTC
CASSLVGSSYEQYF
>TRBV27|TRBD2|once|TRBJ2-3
TGTGCCAGCAGTTTATCGATGAATGGCGGGAGTTGGGCAGATACGCAGTATTTT
CASSLSMNGGSWADTQYF
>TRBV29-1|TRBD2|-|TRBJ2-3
TGCAGCGTTGTCGGGATAGCGGGAGTCACAGATACGCAGTATTTT
CSVVGIAGVTDTQYF
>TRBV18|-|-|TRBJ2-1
TGTGCCAGCTCACCACAGTTTAGGGGATCCAATGAGCAGTTCTTC
CASSPQFRGSNEQFF
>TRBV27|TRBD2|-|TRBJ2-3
TGTGCCAGCAGTACGACTAGCGGAGGGGGTACAGATACGCAGTATTTT
CASSTTSGGGTDTQYF
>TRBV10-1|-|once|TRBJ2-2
TGCGCCAGCAGCCCGGCCATCACCGGGGAGCTGTTTTTT
CASSPAITGELFF
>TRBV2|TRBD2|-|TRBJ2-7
TGTGCCAGCAGTGGACTAGCAGGTCTCTACTACGAGCAGTACTTC
CASSGLAGLYYEQYF
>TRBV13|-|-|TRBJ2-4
TGTGCCAGCAGCCCCCACGGGATAGCCAAAAACATTCAGTACTTC
CASSPHGIAKNIQYF
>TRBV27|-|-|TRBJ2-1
TGTGCCAGCAGTGGAGGGGGGACCTACAATGAGCAGTTCTTC
CASSGGGTYNEQFF
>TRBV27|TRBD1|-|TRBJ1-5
TGTGCCAGCGCCTGGACAGGGTTTAACCAGCCCCAGCATTTT
CASAWTGFNQPQHF
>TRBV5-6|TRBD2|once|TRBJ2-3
TGTGCCATCGGACTAGCGGGAGAAAATACGCAGTATTTT
CAIGLAGENTQYF
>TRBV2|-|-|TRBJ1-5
TGTGCCAGCAGTACAGGGTTAAATCAGCCCCAGCATTTT
CASSTGLNQPQHF
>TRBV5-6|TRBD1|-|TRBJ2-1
TGTGCCAGCAGGGCCGGGACAGGGGTCAATGAGCAGTTCTTC
CASRAGTGVNEQFF
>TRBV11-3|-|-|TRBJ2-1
TGTGCCAGCAGCAGAGGGACCCGCTCCTACAATGAGCAGTTCTTC
CASSRGTRSYNEQFF
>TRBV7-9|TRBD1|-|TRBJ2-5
TGTGCCAGCAGCTTAGTTGGACAGGGTATGAAGACCCAGTACTTC
CASSLVGQGMKTQYF
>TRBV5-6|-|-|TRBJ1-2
TGTGCCAGCAGCTTAATGGTTGATAACTATGGCTACACCTTC
CASSLMVDNYGYTF
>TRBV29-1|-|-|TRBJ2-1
TGCAGCGGGGTATGGAGGACCTACAATGAGCAGTTCTTC
CSGVWRTYNEQFF
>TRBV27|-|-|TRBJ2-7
TGTGCCAGCAGTTTAAGGGTTTCCTACGAGCAGTACTTC
CASSLRVSYEQYF
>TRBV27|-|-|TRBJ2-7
TGTGCCAGCAGCCTAGCCAGGGAGAGATACGAGCAGTACTTC
CASSLARERYEQYF
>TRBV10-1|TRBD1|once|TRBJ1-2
TGCGCCAGCAGTGGACAGGGGACCTATGGCTACACCTTC
CASSGQGTYGYTF
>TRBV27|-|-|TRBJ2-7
TGTGCCACTTCCTCCGGGCGGGCCTACGAGCAGTACTTC
CATSSGRAYEQYF